The 14 T cell receptor beta chains reported below all come from one sample, sequenced in a study of T cells in Graves' hyperthyroidism and ophthalmopathy. The TCR beta CDR3 regions underwent amplification using RNA transcripts as the source. The study used the HTBI primer set for a first-round RT-PCR of the TCR CDR3. MiXCR was run by TCRdb on the multiplex PCR reads, yielding one entry per CDR3 protein. The repertoire holds around 420,000 distinct CDR3 sequences, with approximately 15% as singletons. Sample: blood. Source of these receptors: a young woman with Graves' hyperthyroidism.

The chain employs TRBV28 and TRBJ1-5, with D tentatively TRBD1 (6 bases). Germline values: CDR1 MDHEN, CDR2 SYDVKM. V gave up 4 bases and J gave up 2 bases, with 12 bases separating them. The CDR3 totals 15 residues. This chain's CDR3 is CASSSGDTRNQPQHF. CDR3 DNA sequence: TGTGCCAGCAGTTCAGGGGACACTCGCAATCAGCCCCAGCATTTT.

This clonotype was counted at least ten times. The V gene is TRBV6-1, the J gene TRBJ2-3; D unresolved. CDR1 is MNHNS and CDR2 is SASEGT in the germline V gene. This CDR3 region has 15 residues. With 4 bases removed from V and 2 bases from J, the gap between germline ends came to 13 bases. The CDR3 DNA is TGTGCCAGCAGTGTCTTCCAGGCAGTCACAGATACGCAGTATTTT. Translated: CASSVFQAVTDTQYF.

This clonotype was detected only a few times. The chain employs TRBV20-1 and TRBJ2-1, with D unclear. Germline V lookup: CDR1 DFQATT, CDR2 SNEGSKA (reference sequence). Trimming removed 0 bases at V and 4 bases at J, with 7 bases between. The CDR3 loop spans 13 amino acids. The CDR3 loop is CSAREGFYNEQFF. CDR3 sequence (DNA): TGCAGTGCTAGAGAGGGCTTTTACAATGAGCAGTTCTTC.

This clonotype was seen a few times. This chain links TRBV25-1 with TRBJ1-3; 12 nucleotides agree with TRBD1. Germline CDR1 MGHDK, CDR2 SYGVNS. V was clipped by 7 bases and J by 4 bases; unmatched bases: 11. The CDR3 totals 17 residues. CDR3 nucleotides: TGTGCCAGCAATGACCAGGGACAGGGGGCAGCGGGAAACACCATATATTTT. Amino acids: CASNDQGQGAAGNTIYF.

At least ten counts were recorded for this clonotype. This sequence joins TRBV12-3 or TRBV12-4 and TRBJ1-5, with a tentative D call TRBD1 (5 bases). The germline V and J ends were trimmed by 1 base and 3 bases, with 10 bases remaining between them. This CDR3 has 15 residues. The CDR3 DNA follows: TGTGCCAGCAGTTTAGGACAGTCCAACAATCAGCCCCAGCATTTT. Translation: CASSLGQSNNQPQHF.

This clonotype was observed at least ten times. The chain is built from TRBV2 and TRBJ2-7, with 8 bases fitting TRBD1. Germline CDR1 is SNHLY and CDR2 is FYNNEI. J lost 6 bases, V lost 4 bases, and 5 bases had no gene match. The length of the CDR3 is 13 residues. The CDR3 region is CASSAGDRSEQYF. The DNA for the CDR3 is TGTGCCAGCAGTGCCGGGGACAGGAGCGAGCAGTACTTC.

This clonotype appeared many times. The CDR3: CASSEGRSITEAFF. Here the CDR3 DNA reads TGTGCCAGCAGTGAGGGCCGGTCTATTACTGAAGCTTTCTTT. This rearrangement joins TRBV2 to TRBJ1-1; unclear D gene. V was cut by 3 bases and J by 5 bases, with 13 bases left in between. Germline CDR1 SNHLY, CDR2 FYNNEI. The length of the CDR3 is 14 residues.

This clonotype was counted at least ten times. The chain links TRBV7-2 to TRBJ2-7; a possible D gene is TRBD1 (5 bases). V was trimmed by 4 bases and J by 4 bases, leaving 17 bases between them. CDR1 SGHTA and CDR2 FQGNSA come from the germline V gene. The CDR3 is made up of 15 amino acids. CDR3 region: CASSSFSRGGYEQYF. CDR3 sequence (DNA): TGTGCCAGCAGCTCATTTTCAAGGGGCGGTTACGAGCAGTACTTC.

This clonotype occurred many times. V is TRBV27 and J is TRBJ1-6, with TRBD1 identical over 8 bases. CDR1 MNHEY and CDR2 SMNVEV come from the germline V gene (reference sequence). CDR3 size: 13 residues. V lost 6 bases and J lost 8; bases outside the gene matches: 3. The CDR3 region has the DNA TGTGCCAGCAGGGACAGGGACCATTCACCCCTCCACTTT. This codes for CASRDRDHSPLHF.

The rearrangement links TRBV14 to TRBJ1-2; D gene unclear. This CDR3 contains 15 residues. The germline CDR1 and CDR2 sequences are SGHDN and FVKESK. Trimming left V 4 bases short and J 8 bases short, with 20 bases between. CDR3 nucleotide sequence: TGTGCCAGCAGCCTAGTTCCCAGGCCCGCGGAGGGCTACACCTTC. This sequence encodes CASSLVPRPAEGYTF.

This clonotype was detected many times. V gene TRBV5-5 combines with J gene TRBJ2-5; 8 bases fit TRBD1. The ends lost 4 bases at V and 8 bases at J; junction bases unmatched: 7. Germline CDR1 reads SGHKS; CDR2 reads YYEKEE (reference sequence). The CDR3 loop spans 13 amino acids. The CDR3 nucleotides read TGTGCCAGCAGCCCCGGACAGGGATTAACCCAGTACTTC. This gives the protein CASSPGQGLTQYF.

This clonotype appeared once. A much larger clone sits a single nucleotide away, making a read error possible. This chain joins TRBV5-6 and TRBJ2-2, with a possible D match to TRBD2 (6 bases). The CDR3 runs 15 residues. Germline loops: CDR1 SGHDT, CDR2 YYEEEE. CDR3 protein: CASRPWGGSTGQLFF. DNA for the CDR3: TGTGCCAGCCGACCCTGGGGAGGTAGCACCGGGCAGCTGTTTTTT.

J is TRBJ1-3 and V is TRBV4-1; D gene unclear. Between the trimmed V and J ends, which lost 5 bases and 0 bases, there was a span of 14 bases. Germline CDR1 is MGHRA and CDR2 is YSYEKL. The CDR3 length is 16 residues. As DNA, the CDR3 is TGCGCCAGCAGCGAGGGCCCGTGGAGCTCTGGAAACACCATATATTTT. This codes for CASSEGPWSSGNTIYF.

The chain has TRBV10-2 and TRBJ1-5; no reliable D call. Germline V gene lookup returns CDR1 WSHSY and CDR2 SAAADI. Trimming pared 2 bases from V and 6 bases from J, leaving 11 bases between. CDR3 length: 14 residues. The chain's CDR3 is CASSEGFATQPQHF. The CDR3 bases are TGCGCCAGCAGTGAGGGATTCGCCACTCAGCCCCAGCATTTT.